Listed below are T cell receptor beta chains from one sample, sequenced in a study of blood T cell repertoires in COVID-19. TCRdb's table, derived via immunoSEQ multiplex PCR, lists solely in-frame clones and lacks some. The table lists some 430,000 clones, roughly 91% of them singletons. The sample comprised PBMCs or T cells enriched from blood (not recorded which). The receptors shown here come from a man aged 18 to 30 who had recovered from COVID-19. CDR3s include the opening cysteine and the closing phenylalanine or tryptophan. Fields, in order: clone size, J gene, V gene, D gene, CDR3 protein, CDR3 DNA. A D gene is named only where the DNA matches it firmly. Expanded clones are given a class, and other clones once, few, many or no size at all.

NA	TRBJ2-5	TRBV2	TRBD2	CASSPLTAGVGTQYF	TGTGCCAGCAGTCCCCTAACGGCGGGGGTTGGGACCCAGTACTTC
NA	TRBJ1-1	TRBV6-1	TRBD1	CASSEIRTGGKAEAFF	TGTGCCAGCAGTGAAATCCGGACAGGGGGGAAGGCTGAAGCTTTCTTT
NA	TRBJ2-5	TRBV4-2	TRBD2	CASSHLSGMKETQYF	TGTGCCAGCAGCCACCTTAGCGGGATGAAAGAGACCCAGTACTTC
NA	TRBJ2-5	TRBV19	TRBD2	CASSIASGIRETQYF	TGTGCCAGTAGTATCGCTAGCGGGATAAGAGAGACCCAGTACTTC
NA	TRBJ1-2	TRBV7-5	NA	CVRYGQGEGYTF	TGTGTCAGATACGGACAGGGGGAGGGCTACACCTTC
NA	TRBJ2-1	TRBV28	NA	CASSPPTGLSSYNEQFF	TGTGCCAGCAGCCCGCCTACAGGGCTCAGCTCCTACAATGAGCAGTTCTTC
NA	TRBJ1-1	TRBV5-1	NA	CASSMGRTEAFF	TGCGCCAGCAGTATGGGGAGGACTGAAGCTTTCTTT
NA	TRBJ1-2	TRBV5-1	NA	CASSLQGYGYTF	TGCGCCAGCAGCTTGCAGGGCTATGGCTACACCTTC
NA	TRBJ2-5	TRBV9	TRBD1	CASSVEGQGKKTQYF	TGTGCCAGCAGCGTAGAGGGACAGGGCAAAAAGACCCAGTACTTC
NA	TRBJ2-2	TRBV5-1	NA	CASSIDTGELFF	TGCGCCAGCAGTATAGACACCGGGGAGCTGTTTTTT
NA	TRBJ2-7	TRBV28	NA	CASRNTGIPYEQYF	TGTGCCAGCAGAAATACAGGAATACCCTACGAGCAGTACTTC
once	TRBJ2-7	TRBV27	NA	CASSLGESYEQYF	TGTGCCAGCAGTTTAGGAGAATCCTACGAGCAGTACTTC
NA	TRBJ2-7	TRBV5-1	TRBD1	CASSWNPGQPYEQYF	TGCGCCAGCAGCTGGAATCCGGGACAGCCTTACGAGCAGTACTTC
NA	TRBJ1-2	TRBV27	NA	CASKESNPNYGYTF	TGTGCCAGCAAAGAGTCGAATCCTAACTATGGCTACACCTTC
NA	TRBJ1-2	TRBV9	TRBD1	CASSTRDRVGYTF	TGTGCCAGCAGTACCCGGGACAGGGTTGGCTACACCTTC
NA	TRBJ2-7	TRBV4-1	NA	CASSQDWPGSYEQYF	TGCGCCAGCAGCCAAGATTGGCCTGGCTCCTACGAGCAGTACTTC
NA	TRBJ2-3	TRBV28	NA	CASSFRGRFADTQYF	TGTGCCAGCAGTTTTAGAGGGAGGTTCGCAGATACGCAGTATTTT